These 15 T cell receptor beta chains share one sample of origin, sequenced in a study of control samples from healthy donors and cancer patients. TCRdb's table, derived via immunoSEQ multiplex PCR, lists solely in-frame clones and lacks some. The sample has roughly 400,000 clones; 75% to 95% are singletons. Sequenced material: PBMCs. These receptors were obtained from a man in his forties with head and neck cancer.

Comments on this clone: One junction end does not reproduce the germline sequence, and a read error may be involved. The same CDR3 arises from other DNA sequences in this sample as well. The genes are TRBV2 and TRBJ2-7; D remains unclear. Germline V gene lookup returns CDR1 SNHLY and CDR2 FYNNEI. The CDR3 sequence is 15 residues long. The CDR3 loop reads CASSESGHNSYEQYF. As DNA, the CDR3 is TGTGCCAGCAGTGAGTCCGGGCATAACTCCTACGAGCAATACTTC.

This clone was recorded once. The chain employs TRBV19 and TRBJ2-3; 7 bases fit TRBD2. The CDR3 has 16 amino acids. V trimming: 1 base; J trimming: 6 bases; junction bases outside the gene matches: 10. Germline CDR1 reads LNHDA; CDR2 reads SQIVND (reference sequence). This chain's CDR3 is CASSIVLGRETDTQYF. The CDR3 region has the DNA TGTGCCAGTAGTATAGTCCTCGGGCGGGAGACGGATACGCAGTATTTT. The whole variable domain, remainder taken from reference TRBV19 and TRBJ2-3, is DGGITQSPKYLFRKEGQNVTLSCEQNLNHDAMYWYRQDPGQGLRLIYYSQIVNDFQKGDIAEGYSVSREKKESFPLTVTSAQKNPTAFYLCASSIVLGRETDTQYFGPGTRLTVL.

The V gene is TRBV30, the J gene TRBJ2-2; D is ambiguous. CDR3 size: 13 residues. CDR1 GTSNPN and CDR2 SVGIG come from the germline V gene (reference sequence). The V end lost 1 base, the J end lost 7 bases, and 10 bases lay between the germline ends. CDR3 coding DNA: TGTGCCTGGAGTGGTGAAAGCCTCGGGGAGCTGTTTTTT. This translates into CAWSGESLGELFF.

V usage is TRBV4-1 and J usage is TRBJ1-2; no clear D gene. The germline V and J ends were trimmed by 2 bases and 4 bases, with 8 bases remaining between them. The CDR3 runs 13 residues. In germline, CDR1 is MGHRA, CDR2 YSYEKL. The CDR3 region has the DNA TGCGCCAGCAGCCAAACCTCGACCTATGGCTACACCTTC. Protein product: CASSQTSTYGYTF.

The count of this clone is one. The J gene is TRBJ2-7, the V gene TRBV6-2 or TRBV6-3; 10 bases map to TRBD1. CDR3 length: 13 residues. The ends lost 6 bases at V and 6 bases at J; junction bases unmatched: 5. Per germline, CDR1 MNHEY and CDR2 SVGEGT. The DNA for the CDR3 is TGTGCCAGCAGGTACGGGACAGGGGCCGAGCAGTACTTC. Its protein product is CASRYGTGAEQYF.

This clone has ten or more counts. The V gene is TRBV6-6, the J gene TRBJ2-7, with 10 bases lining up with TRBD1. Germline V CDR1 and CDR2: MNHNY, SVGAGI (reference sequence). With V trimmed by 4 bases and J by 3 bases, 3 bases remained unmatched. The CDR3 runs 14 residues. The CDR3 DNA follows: TGTGCCAGCAGTTCCGGACAGGGGGGCTACGAGCAGTACTTC. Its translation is CASSSGQGGYEQYF.

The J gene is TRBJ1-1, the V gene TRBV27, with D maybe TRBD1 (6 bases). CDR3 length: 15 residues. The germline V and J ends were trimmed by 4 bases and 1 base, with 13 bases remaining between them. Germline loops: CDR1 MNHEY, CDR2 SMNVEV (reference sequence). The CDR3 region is CASSSGGRRNTEAFF. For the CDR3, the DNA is TGTGCCAGCAGTTCCGGGGGGCGTAGGAACACTGAAGCTTTCTTT.

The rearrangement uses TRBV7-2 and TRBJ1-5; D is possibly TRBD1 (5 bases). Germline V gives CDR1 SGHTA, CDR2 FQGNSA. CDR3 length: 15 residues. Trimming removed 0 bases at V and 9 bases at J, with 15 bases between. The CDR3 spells CASSLAGPPGGPQHF. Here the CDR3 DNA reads TGTGCCAGCAGCTTAGCGGGACCCCCCGGAGGGCCCCAGCATTTT.

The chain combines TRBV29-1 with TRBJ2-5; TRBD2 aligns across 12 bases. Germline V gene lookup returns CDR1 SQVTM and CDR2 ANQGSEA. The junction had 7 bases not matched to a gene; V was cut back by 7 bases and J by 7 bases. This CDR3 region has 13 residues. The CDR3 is CSAASGGEGTQYF. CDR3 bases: TGCAGCGCCGCTAGCGGGGGGGAAGGGACCCAGTACTTC. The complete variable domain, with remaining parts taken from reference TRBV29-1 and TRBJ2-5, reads SAVISQKPSRDICQRGTSLTIQCQVDSQVTMMFWYRQQPGQSLTLIATANQGSEATYESGFVIDKFPISRPNLTFSTLTVSNMSPEDSSIYLCSAASGGEGTQYFGPGTRLLVL.

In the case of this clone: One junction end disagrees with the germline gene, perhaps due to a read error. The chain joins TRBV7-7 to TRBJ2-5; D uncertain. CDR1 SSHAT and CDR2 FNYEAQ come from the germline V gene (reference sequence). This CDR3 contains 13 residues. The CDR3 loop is CASSQIQGETQYF. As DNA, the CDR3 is TGTGCTAGCAGCCAAATACAAGGGGAGACCCAGTACTTC.

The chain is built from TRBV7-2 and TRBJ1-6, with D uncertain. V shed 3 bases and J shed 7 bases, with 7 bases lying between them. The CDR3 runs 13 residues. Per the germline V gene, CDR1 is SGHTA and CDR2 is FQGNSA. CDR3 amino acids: CASSFGSNSPLHF. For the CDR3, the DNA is TGTGCCAGCAGCTTCGGCAGCAATTCACCCCTCCACTTT. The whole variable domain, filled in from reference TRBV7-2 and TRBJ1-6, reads GAGVSQSPSNKVTEKGKDVELRCDPISGHTALYWYRQSLGQGLEFLIYFQGNSAPDKSGLPSDRFSAERTGGSVSTLTIQRTQQEDSAVYLCASSFGSNSPLHFGNGTRLTVT.

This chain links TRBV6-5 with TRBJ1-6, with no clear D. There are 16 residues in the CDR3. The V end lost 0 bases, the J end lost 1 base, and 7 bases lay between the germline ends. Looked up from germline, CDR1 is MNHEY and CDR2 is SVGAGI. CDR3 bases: TGTGCCAGCAGTTACTCGAAGGGTTCCTATAATTCACCCCTCCACTTT. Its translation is CASSYSKGSYNSPLHF.

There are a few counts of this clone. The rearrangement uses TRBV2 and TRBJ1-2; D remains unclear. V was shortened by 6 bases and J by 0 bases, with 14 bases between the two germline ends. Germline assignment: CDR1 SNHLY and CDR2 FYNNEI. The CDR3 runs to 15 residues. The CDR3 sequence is CASSLGPTTNYGYTF. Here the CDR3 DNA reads TGTGCCAGCAGCCTAGGCCCCACTACTAACTATGGCTACACCTTC.

DNA of the CDR3: TGTGCCAGCAGCGTAGGACAGTACACTGAAGCTTTCTTT. It encodes CASSVGQYTEAFF. This chain uses TRBV9 with TRBJ1-1; D may be TRBD1 (5 bases). Germline V gives CDR1 SGDLS, CDR2 YYNGEE. This CDR3 region has 13 residues. Deletions cut 0 bases from V and 3 bases from J, with 6 bases between.

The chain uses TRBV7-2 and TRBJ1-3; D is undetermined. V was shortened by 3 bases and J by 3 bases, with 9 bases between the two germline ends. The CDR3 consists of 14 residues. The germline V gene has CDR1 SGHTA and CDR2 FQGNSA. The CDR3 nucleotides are TGTGCCAGCAGCTTTGATTACAATGGAAACACCATATATTTT. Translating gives CASSFDYNGNTIYF.